This TCR beta chain was captured in a study of vaccination effects on CD4 cells after COVID-19 (dated by TCRdb to 2022 to 2024). In terms of the full investigation: Each participant got two doses of an mRNA SARS-CoV-2 vaccine, either BNT162b2 or mRNA-1273. The study compared SARS-CoV-2 spike-specific CD4+ TCR repertoires before and after mRNA vaccination in COVID-19 convalescent patients and infection-naive vaccine recipients. The full study included 10 to 11 COVID-19 convalescent patients and several SARS-CoV-2-naive healthy vaccine recipients. Pre-vaccine samples were collected from a couple of convalescent patients 16 days and one week before the first dose, corresponding to 142 and 148 days after COVID-19 diagnosis. Cultures from other donors in the study were sequenced with the Oncomine TCR Beta short-read assay on an Illumina iSeq 100. Here is what the overall study found, with its caveats: Both infection-induced and vaccine-induced clones contracted markedly at late post-vaccination timepoints, which is consistent with waning T cell responses. Limitations of the study were the small number of convalescent patients and the absence of early post-infection timepoints. For convalescent patients, new clones induced by the vaccine made up most of the post-vaccine spike-reactive repertoire, and these new clones were largely distinct from the clones induced by infection.

The library relied on the immunoSEQ multiplex PCR assay. TCR beta CDR3 sequencing was performed on DNA from the cultured, isolated CD4+ T cells. The source study handled its data this way. The analysis removed non-productive TCR sequences, trimmed reads to the CDR3 region, and retained only CDR3s that were 7 or more amino acids long. The MANAFEST web app was used to pick out antigen-specific clonotypes by comparing their expansion in peptide wells with that in reference cultures. For clones to be considered positive, expansion at FDR<0.05 versus reference and all other wells, an odds ratio above 5, and a frequency above 0.1% in two replicate wells were required. Cross-reactive clonotypes were defined as significantly expanded in SARS-CoV-2 spike wells and in at least one common cold coronavirus spike condition. CDR3 similarity was assessed by Levenshtein distance using the stringdist R package, and unrooted trees were constructed with ape in R 3.6.1. TCRdb stores this immuneACCESS table with in-frame sequences only. Part of the clones is absent; in the studies checked, under half of the shortfall reflects unresolved V genes, and no reason is known for the rest. V, J and clone size derive from that table, while D and trimming were established from the DNA sequence. This sample lists 42,000 or so clones; about 68% were detected once. The ten biggest clones cover approximately 28% of the sample.

This clone was seen a few times. What antigen it recognizes has not been identified. The record has no base qualities; no much larger clone is one base away. To identify antigen-specific CD4+ T cell clonotypes by their expansion, the ViraFEST assay first stimulated PBMC with viral peptide pools and then applied TCR sequencing. After less than 13 days of culture, CD4+ T cells were isolated with the EasySep CD4+ T cell isolation kit. PCR-confirmed SARS-CoV-2 infection had occurred in convalescent patients between March and December 2020, before the Alpha, Beta and Delta variants emerged in the United States. Each well held 1.5 million to 2 million PBMC cultured in IMDM containing around 5% human AB serum, roughly 9.6 IU/ml IL-2 and gentamicin, along with 10 ug/ml peptides. On days 3 and 7, half of the culture medium was replaced with fresh IL-2-containing medium. Each peptide stimulation condition was cultured in triplicate wells unless otherwise noted. PBMC were separated from whole blood using Ficoll-Paque Plus gradient centrifugation and were then either cryopreserved at -140C or used fresh. Genomic DNA was extracted from cultured CD4+ T cells with the QIAamp micro DNA kit.

The material was CD4+ T cells from PBMCs cultured with a peptide pool, obtained before COVID-19 vaccination. The receptor was isolated from a human donor who had a prior SARS-CoV-2 infection.

The base sequence is TGTGCCAGCAGGGGGACTAGCGGGTCCTACGAGCAGTACTTC. Its coded protein is CASRGTSGSYEQYF. Recombination joined TRBV27 with TRBJ2-7; 12 nucleotides in the junction match TRBD2. From the germline V gene (reference sequence), CDR1 is MNHEY and CDR2 is SMNVEV. Compared with germline, V lacks 6 bases and J lacks 1 base; bases without a gene match: 1. Including the terminal cysteine and phenylalanine, the CDR3 comprises 14 residues. CDR3 DNA is the only sequence kept; it has 42 bases, read in frame from the first base.